This T cell receptor (beta chain) was captured in a study of blood T cell repertoires in COVID-19. At the level of the study: T cells, B-cell-depleted T cells, or PBMCs supplied cDNA or gDNA.

TCRdb's copy holds only in-frame clones and misses some; the assay was immunoSEQ multiplex PCR. The sample includes about 94,000 clones, about 80% of them seen just once. Germline values: CDR1 ENHRY, CDR2 SYGVKD. The germline V and J ends were trimmed by 0 bases and 5 bases, with 10 bases remaining between them. This CDR3 region has 14 residues. This clone occurred a few times. The rearrangement uses TRBV10-3 and TRBJ1-1; D call uncertain. The receptor was derived from a man in his 60s with acute or convalescent COVID-19. Sequencing was done on a sample of peripheral blood. The CDR3 is CAISESIGDTEAFF. As DNA, the CDR3 is TGTGCCATCAGTGAGTCGATCGGGGATACTGAAGCTTTCTTT.